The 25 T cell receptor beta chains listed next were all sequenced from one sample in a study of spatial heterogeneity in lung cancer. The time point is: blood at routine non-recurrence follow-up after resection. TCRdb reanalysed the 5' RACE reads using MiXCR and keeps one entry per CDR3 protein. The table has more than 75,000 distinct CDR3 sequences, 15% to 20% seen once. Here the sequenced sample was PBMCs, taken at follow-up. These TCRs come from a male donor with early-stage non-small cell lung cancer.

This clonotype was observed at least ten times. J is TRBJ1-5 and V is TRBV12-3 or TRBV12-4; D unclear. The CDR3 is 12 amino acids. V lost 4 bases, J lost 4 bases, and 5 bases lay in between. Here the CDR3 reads CASSWANQPQHF. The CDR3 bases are TGTGCCAGCAGTTGGGCTAATCAGCCCCAGCATTTT.

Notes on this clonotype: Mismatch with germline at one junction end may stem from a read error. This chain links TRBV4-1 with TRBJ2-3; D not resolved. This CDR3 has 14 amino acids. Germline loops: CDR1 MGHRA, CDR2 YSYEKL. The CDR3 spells CASSPRPVTDTQYF. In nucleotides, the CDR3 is TGCGCGAGCAGCCCACGCCCCGTCACAGATACGCAGTATTTT.

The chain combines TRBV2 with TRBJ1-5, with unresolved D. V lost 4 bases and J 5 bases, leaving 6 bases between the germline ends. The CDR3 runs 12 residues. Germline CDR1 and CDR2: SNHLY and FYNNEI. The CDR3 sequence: CASSGADQPQHF. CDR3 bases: TGTGCCAGCAGTGGCGCGGATCAGCCCCAGCATTTT.

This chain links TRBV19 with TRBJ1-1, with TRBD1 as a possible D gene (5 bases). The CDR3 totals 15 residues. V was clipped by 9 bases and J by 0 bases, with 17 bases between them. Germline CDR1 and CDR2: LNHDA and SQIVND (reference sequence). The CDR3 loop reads CASRPQVTMNTEAFF. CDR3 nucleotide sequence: TGTGCCAGCCGTCCACAGGTGACCATGAACACTGAAGCTTTCTTT.

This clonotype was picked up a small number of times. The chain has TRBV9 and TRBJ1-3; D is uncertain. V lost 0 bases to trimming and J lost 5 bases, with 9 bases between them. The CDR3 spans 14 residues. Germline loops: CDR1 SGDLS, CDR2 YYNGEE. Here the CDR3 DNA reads TGTGCCAGCAGCGTAGACAGTGGACGAAACACCATATATTTT. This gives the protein CASSVDSGRNTIYF.

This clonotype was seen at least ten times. The CDR3 loop is CASSQVGYEAFF. Here the CDR3 DNA reads TGTGCCAGCAGCCAAGTCGGCTATGAAGCTTTCTTT. V is TRBV3-1 and J is TRBJ1-1, with D uncertain. V was clipped by 1 base and J by 7 bases, with 7 bases between them. This CDR3 is 12 amino acids long. CDR1 LGHDT and CDR2 YNNKEL come from the germline V gene (reference sequence).

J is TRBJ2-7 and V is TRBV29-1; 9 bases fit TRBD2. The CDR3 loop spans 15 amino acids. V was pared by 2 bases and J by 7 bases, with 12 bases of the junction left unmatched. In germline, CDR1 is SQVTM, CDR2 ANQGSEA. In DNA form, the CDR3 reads TGCAGCGTTGAAAAAAACCTAGCGGGAAGAGGAGAGCAGTACTTC. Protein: CSVEKNLAGRGEQYF.

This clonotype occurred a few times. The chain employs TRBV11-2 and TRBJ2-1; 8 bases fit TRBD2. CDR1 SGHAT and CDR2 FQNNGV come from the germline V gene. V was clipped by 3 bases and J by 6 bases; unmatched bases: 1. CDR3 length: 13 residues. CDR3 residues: CASSFSGANEQFF. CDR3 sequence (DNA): TGTGCCAGCAGCTTTAGCGGGGCCAATGAGCAGTTCTTC.

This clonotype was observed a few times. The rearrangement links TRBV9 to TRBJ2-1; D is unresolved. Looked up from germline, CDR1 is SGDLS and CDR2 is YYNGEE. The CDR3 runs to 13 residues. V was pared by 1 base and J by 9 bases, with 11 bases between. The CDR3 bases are TGTGCCAGCAGCGTAAATGGGAACACTGAGCAGTTCTTC. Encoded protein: CASSVNGNTEQFF.

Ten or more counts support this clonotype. CDR3 sequence reads: CASSQDHQGFGETQYF. Here the CDR3 DNA reads TGTGCCAGCAGCCAAGATCATCAGGGTTTCGGGGAGACCCAGTACTTC. J is TRBJ2-5 and V is TRBV4-2, with a weak D call TRBD1 (5 bases). CDR1 and CDR2 from the germline V gene are LGHNA and YNFKEQ. The CDR3 spans 16 residues. The ends were cut back, 0 bases at V and 5 bases at J, with 16 bases in the middle.

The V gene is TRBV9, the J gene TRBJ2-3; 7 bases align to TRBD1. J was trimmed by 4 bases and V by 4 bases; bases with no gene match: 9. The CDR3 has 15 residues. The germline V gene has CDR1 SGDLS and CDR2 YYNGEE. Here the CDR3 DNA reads TGTGCCAGCAGCCTCCGACTCGACAGGGCAGATACGCAGTATTTT. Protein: CASSLRLDRADTQYF.

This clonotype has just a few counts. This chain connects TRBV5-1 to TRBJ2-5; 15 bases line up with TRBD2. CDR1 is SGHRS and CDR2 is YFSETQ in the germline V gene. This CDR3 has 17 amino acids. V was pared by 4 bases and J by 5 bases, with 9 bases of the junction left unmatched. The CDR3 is CASSAGLAGGRIETQYF. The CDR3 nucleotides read TGCGCCAGCAGCGCCGGACTAGCGGGAGGGCGTATCGAGACCCAGTACTTC.

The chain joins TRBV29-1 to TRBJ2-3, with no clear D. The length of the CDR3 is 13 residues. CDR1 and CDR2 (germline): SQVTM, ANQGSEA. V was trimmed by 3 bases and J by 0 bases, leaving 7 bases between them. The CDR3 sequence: CSVDLKSTDTQYF. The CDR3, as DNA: TGCAGCGTTGATCTTAAGAGCACAGATACGCAGTATTTT.

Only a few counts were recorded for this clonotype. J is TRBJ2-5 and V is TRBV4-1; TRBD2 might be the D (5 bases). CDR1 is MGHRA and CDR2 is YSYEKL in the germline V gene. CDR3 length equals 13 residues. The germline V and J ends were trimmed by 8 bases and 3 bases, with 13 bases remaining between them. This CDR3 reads CASGPKEEETQYF. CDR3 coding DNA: TGCGCCAGCGGTCCAAAGGAGGAAGAGACCCAGTACTTC.

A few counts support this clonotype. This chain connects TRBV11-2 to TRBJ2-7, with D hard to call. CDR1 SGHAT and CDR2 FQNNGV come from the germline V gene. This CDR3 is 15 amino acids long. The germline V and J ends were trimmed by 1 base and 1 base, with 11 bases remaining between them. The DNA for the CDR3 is TGTGCCAGCAGCTTAGCCCCGGACGGATCCTACGAGCAGTACGTC. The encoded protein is CASSLAPDGSYEQYV.

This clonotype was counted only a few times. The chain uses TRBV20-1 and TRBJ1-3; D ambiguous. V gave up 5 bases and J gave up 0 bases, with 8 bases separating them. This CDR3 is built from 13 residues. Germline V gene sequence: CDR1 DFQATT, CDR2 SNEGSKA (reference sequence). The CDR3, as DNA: TGCAGTGCTTGGTTTGACTCTGGAAACACCATATATTTT. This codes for CSAWFDSGNTIYF.

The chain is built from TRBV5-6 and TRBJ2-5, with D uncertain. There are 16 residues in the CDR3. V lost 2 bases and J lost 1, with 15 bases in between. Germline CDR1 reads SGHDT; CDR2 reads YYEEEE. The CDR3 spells CASSLPKIQVQETQYF. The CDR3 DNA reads TGTGCCAGCAGCTTACCAAAAATTCAAGTCCAAGAGACCCAGTACTTC.

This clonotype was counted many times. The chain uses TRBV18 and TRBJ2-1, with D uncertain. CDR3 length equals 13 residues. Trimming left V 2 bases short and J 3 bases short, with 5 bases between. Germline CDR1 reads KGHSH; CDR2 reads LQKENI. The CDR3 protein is CASSPTVYNEQFF. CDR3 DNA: TGTGCCAGCTCACCAACTGTCTACAATGAGCAGTTCTTC.

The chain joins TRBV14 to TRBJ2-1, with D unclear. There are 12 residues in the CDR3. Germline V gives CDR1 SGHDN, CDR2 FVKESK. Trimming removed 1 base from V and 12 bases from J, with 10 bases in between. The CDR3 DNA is TGTGCCAGCAGCCAAGCCGGTCGAGGGCAGTTCTTC. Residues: CASSQAGRGQFF.

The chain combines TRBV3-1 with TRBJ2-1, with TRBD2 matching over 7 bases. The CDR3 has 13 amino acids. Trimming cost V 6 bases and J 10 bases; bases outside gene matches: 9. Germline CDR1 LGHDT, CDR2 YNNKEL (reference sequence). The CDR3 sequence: CASRGGLVGEQFF. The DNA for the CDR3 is TGTGCCAGCAGAGGCGGACTAGTGGGAGAGCAGTTCTTC.

For the CDR3, the DNA is TGCAGTGCCTATTCCGGGACAGCATCCTACGAGCAGTACTTC. Amino acids: CSAYSGTASYEQYF. This rearrangement joins TRBV20-1 to TRBJ2-7; 7 bases align to TRBD1. CDR3 length equals 14 residues. Germline CDR1 and CDR2: DFQATT and SNEGSKA (reference sequence). J gave up 1 base and V 6 bases, and 9 bases lay outside the gene matches.

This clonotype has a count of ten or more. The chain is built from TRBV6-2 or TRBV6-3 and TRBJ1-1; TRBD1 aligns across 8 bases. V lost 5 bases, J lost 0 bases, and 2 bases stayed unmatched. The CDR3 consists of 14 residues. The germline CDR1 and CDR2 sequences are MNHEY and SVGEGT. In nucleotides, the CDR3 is TGTGCCAGCAGTCGACAGGGGATGAACACTGAAGCTTTCTTT. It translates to CASSRQGMNTEAFF.

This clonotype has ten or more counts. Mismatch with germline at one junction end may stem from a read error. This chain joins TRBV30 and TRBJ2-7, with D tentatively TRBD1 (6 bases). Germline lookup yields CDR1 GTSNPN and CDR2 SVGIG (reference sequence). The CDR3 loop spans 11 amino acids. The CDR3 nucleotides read TGTGCCTGGAGAGCCGGTGGACAGAAAAGCTTC. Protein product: CAWRAGGQKSF.

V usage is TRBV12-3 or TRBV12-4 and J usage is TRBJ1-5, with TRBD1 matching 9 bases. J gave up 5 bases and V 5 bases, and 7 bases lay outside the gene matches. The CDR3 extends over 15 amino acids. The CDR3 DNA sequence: TGTGCCAGCAGTCTTCAACAGGGGGCCCATCAGCCCCAGCATTTT. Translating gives CASSLQQGAHQPQHF.

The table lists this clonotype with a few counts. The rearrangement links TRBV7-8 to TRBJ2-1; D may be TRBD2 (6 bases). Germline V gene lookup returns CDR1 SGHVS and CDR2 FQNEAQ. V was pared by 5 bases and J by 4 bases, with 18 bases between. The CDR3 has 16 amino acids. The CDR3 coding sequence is TGTGCCAGCAGCCTTGCTGCGGGACGGGGTTACAATGAGCAGTTCTTC. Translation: CASSLAAGRGYNEQFF.